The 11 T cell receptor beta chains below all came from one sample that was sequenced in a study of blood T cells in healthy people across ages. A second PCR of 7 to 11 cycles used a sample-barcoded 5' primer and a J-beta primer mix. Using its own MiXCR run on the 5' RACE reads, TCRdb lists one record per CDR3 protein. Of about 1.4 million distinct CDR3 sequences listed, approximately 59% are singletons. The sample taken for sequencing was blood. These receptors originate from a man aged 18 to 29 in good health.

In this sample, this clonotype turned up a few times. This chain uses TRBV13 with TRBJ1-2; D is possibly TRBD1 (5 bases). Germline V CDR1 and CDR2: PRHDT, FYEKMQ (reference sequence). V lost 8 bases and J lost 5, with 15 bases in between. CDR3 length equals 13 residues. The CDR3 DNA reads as TGTGCCAGCTTACGAGGGGATGAGTATGGCTACACCTTC. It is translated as CASLRGDEYGYTF.

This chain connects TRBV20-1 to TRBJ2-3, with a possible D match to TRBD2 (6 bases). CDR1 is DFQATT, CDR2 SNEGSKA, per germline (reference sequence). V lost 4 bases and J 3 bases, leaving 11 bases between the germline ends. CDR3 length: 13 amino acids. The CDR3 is CSATTGRTDTQYF. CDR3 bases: TGCAGTGCTACCACTGGGAGGACAGATACGCAGTATTTT.

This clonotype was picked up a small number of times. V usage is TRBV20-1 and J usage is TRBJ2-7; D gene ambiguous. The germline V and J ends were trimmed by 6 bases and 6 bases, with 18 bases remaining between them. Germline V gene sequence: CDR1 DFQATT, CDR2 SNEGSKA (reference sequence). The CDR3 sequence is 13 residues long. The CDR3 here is CSARPRLLGEQYF. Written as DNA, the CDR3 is TGCAGTGCCAGACCCCGACTCTTGGGCGAGCAGTACTTC.

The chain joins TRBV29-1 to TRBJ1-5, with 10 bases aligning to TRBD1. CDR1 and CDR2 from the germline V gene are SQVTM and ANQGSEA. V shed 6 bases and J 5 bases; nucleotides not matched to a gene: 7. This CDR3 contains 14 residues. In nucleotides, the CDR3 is TGCAGCGTGAGGGGACAGGGGATTTATCAGCCCCAGCATTTT. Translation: CSVRGQGIYQPQHF.

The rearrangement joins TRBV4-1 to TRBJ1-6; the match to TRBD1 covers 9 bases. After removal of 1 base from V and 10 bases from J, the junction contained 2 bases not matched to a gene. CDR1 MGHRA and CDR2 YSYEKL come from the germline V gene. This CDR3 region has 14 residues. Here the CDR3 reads CASSQAGQGSPLHF. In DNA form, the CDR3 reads TGCGCCAGCAGCCAAGCGGGACAGGGATCACCCCTCCACTTT.

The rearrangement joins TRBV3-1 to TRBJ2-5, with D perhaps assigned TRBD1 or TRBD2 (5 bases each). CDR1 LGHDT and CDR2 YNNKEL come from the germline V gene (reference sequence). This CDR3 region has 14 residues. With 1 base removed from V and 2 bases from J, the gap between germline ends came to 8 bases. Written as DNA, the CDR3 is TGTGCCAGCAGCCAAGCGGGACGGCAAGAGACCCAGTACTTC. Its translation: CASSQAGRQETQYF.

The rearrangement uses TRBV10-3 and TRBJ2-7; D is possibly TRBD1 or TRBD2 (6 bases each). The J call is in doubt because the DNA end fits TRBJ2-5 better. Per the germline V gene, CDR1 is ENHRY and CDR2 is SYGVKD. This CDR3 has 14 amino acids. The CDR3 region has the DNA TGTGCCGTAAAGGGACATCGAGGGGGGGAGACCCAGTACTTC. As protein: CAVKGHRGGETQYF.

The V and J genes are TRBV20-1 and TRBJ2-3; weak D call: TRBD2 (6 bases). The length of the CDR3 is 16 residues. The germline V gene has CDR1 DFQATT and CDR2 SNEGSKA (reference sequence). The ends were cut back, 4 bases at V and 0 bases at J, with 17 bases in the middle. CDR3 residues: CSANLGLYASTDTQYF. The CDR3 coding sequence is TGCAGTGCTAACCTGGGACTTTACGCTAGCACAGATACGCAGTATTTT.

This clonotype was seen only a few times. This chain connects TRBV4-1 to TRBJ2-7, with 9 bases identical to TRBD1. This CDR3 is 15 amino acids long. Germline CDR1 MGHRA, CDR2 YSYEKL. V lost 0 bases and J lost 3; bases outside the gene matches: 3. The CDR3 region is CASSQESGQGYEQYF. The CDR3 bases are TGCGCCAGCAGCCAAGAATCGGGACAGGGCTACGAGCAGTACTTC.

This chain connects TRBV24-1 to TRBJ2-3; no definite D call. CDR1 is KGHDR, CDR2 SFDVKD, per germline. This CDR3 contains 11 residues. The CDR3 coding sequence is TGTGCGGTGGGCGTCACAGATACGCAGTATTTT. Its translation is CAVGVTDTQYF.

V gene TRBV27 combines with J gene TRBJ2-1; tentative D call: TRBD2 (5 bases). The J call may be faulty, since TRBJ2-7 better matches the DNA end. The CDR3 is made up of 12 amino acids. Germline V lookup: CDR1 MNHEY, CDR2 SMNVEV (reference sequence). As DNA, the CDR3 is TGTGCCAGCAGCGAGCGGATCAATGAGCAGTACTTC. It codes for CASSERINEQYF.